The clone carrying this TCR beta chain was seen more than once but under ten times. The antigen is not known. The data stem from a study of CD8 T cells in ankylosing spondylitis. Study-level results: Reports say disease-linked clones showed up significantly more in matched ankylosing spondylitis synovial fluid. In synovial fluid and blood from reactive arthritis, some motif variants were previously reported.

Per germline, CDR1 MRHNA and CDR2 SNTAGT. The CDR3 length is 16 residues. Trimming cost V 5 bases and J 6 bases, with 20 bases left between them. Each TCR beta library was made by quantitative 5'-RACE that incorporated molecular barcodes. TCRdb analysed the 5' RACE reads with MiXCR anew, one entry per CDR3 protein. The table lists 250,000 to 350,000 distinct CDR3 sequences, roughly 20% of them singletons. The V call is TRBV6-4, the J call TRBJ2-1, with D perhaps TRBD2 (7 bases). Sequencing was performed on blood, either unsorted or a sorted T cell fraction (not recorded which). This sequence was found in a male donor with ankylosing spondylitis or in good health (not recorded which). The CDR3 loop reads CASSPMHGGRSNEQFF. The CDR3 DNA sequence: TGTGCCAGCAGTCCGATGCACGGGGGGCGGTCCAATGAGCAGTTCTTC.